The 9 T cell receptor beta chains below come from one sample, sequenced in a study of cytomegalovirus exposure and HLA in healthy donors. PCR primers comprised 60 Vbeta and 13 Jbeta primers. The table came from immunoSEQ multiplex PCR; TCRdb's copy has only in-frame clones and leaves some out. The top ten clones hold 4.8% of a sample with approximately 180,000 clones, about 83% of them seen once. The sequenced material came from PBMCs. The receptors stem from a girl aged 10-17 years in good health and CMV-seropositive.

This chain uses TRBV25-1 with TRBJ2-3, with TRBD2 as a possible D gene (5 bases). Trimming took 6 bases from V and 3 from J, leaving 19 bases between them. CDR1 is MGHDK and CDR2 is SYGVNS in the germline V gene. This CDR3 is 16 amino acids long. CDR3 sequence reads: CASSPSTRVRTDTQYF. DNA for the CDR3: TGTGCCAGCAGCCCATCAACGAGGGTAAGAACAGATACGCAGTATTTT.

The chain couples TRBV9 to TRBJ2-3; D may be TRBD2 (5 bases). CDR3 length: 13 amino acids. V shed 2 bases and J shed 4 bases, with 8 bases lying between them. CDR1 SGDLS and CDR2 YYNGEE come from the germline V gene. DNA of the CDR3: TGTGCCAGCAGCGTCGGGGTCGCAGATACGCAGTATTTT. Translating it yields CASSVGVADTQYF.

The chain is built from TRBV2 and TRBJ2-7, with D possibly being TRBD1 (8 bases). V gave up 6 bases and J gave up 0 bases, with 18 bases separating them. Germline-derived CDR1 and CDR2 are SNHLY and FYNNEI. The CDR3 consists of 16 residues. In DNA form, the CDR3 reads TGTGCCAGCAGAGGAGCGGGACAGGCCCTCTCCTACGAGCAGTACTTC. Amino acids: CASRGAGQALSYEQYF. Filled out from reference TRBV2 and TRBJ2-7, the complete variable domain reads EPEVTQTPSHQVTQMGQEVILRCVPISNHLYFYWYRQILGQKVEFLVSFYNNEISEKSEIFDDQFSVERPDGSNFTLKIRSTKLEDSAMYFCASRGAGQALSYEQYFGPGTRLTVT.

This clone was observed once. This chain connects TRBV5-1 to TRBJ1-2; no clear D. V was clipped by 4 bases and J by 4 bases, with 17 bases between them. Germline V gene data show CDR1 as SGHRS and CDR2 as YFSETQ. The CDR3 sequence is 15 residues long. The CDR3, as DNA: TGCGCCAGCAGCCCTTCCGGGTCCCCTTCCTATGGCTACACCTTC. Protein sequence: CASSPSGSPSYGYTF.

The J gene is TRBJ2-2, the V gene TRBV7-3, with 12 bases lining up with TRBD2. Germline CDR1 SGHTA, CDR2 FQGTGA. This CDR3 has 16 residues. V was pared by 2 bases and J by 6 bases, with 4 bases of the junction left unmatched. The CDR3 coding sequence is TGTGCCAGCAGCTTACTAGCGGGGGGGTCTTCCGGGGAGCTGTTTTTT. Residues: CASSLLAGGSSGELFF.

In its sample, this clone was seen once. This sequence joins TRBV6-5 and TRBJ1-6; no reliable D call. The germline gives CDR1 MNHEY, CDR2 SVGAGI. The CDR3 is made up of 14 amino acids. Trimming stripped 5 bases from V and 7 bases from J, with 12 bases between. CDR3 sequence: CASSRRTGNSPLHF. The CDR3 bases are TGTGCCAGCAGTCGTAGAACGGGGAATTCACCCCTCCACTTT.

The rearrangement links TRBV7-6 to TRBJ2-1; 7 positions agree with TRBD2. The CDR3 totals 11 residues. V lost 5 bases to trimming and J lost 10 bases; unmatched junction nucleotides: 2. Germline V gene sequence: CDR1 SGHVS, CDR2 FNYEAQ. The CDR3 sequence is CASSPGGEQFF. The CDR3 DNA reads TGTGCCAGCAGCCCCGGGGGGGAGCAGTTCTTC.

The CDR3 sequence is CASSLDSTGEVITGELFF. CDR3 nucleotide sequence: TGCGCCAGCAGCTTGGACTCGACAGGAGAGGTTATTACCGGGGAGCTGTTTTTT. The chain joins TRBV5-1 to TRBJ2-2; D is possibly TRBD1 (6 bases). The CDR3 loop spans 18 amino acids. Per the germline V gene, CDR1 is SGHRS and CDR2 is YFSETQ. Between the trimmed V and J ends, which lost 0 bases and 5 bases, there was a span of 20 bases. Full variable domain (missing parts from reference TRBV5-1 and TRBJ2-2): KAGVTQTPRYLIKTRGQQVTLSCSPISGHRSVSWYQQTPGQGLQFLFEYFSETQRNKGNFPGRFSGRQFSNSRSEMNVSTLELGDSALYLCASSLDSTGEVITGELFFGEGSRLTVL.

The rearrangement uses TRBV2 and TRBJ2-3, with D perhaps TRBD2 (6 bases). The CDR3 extends over 14 amino acids. The V gene lost 4 bases and the J gene lost 3 bases, with 11 bases spanning the gap. The V gene's germline CDR1 is SNHLY and CDR2 FYNNEI. This CDR3 is CASSVLAKTDTQYF. DNA for the CDR3: TGTGCCAGCAGTGTACTAGCAAAAACAGATACGCAGTATTTT.